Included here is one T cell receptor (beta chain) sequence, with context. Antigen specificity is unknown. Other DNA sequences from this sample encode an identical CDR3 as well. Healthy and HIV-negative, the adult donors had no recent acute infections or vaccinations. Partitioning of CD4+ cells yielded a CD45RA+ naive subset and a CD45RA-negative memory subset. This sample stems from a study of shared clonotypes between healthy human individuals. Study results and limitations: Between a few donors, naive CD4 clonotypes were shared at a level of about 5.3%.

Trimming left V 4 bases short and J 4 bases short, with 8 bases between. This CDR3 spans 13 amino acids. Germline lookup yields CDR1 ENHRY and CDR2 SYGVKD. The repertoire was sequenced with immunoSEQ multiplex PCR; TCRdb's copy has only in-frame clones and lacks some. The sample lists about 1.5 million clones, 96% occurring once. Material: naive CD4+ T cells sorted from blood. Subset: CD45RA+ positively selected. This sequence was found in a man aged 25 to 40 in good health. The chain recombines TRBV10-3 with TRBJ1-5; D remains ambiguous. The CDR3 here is CAISGTGNQPQHF. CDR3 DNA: TGTGCCATCAGTGGGACGGGTAATCAGCCCCAGCATTTT.